The 8 T cell receptor beta chains below were found in one sample sequenced in a study of blood T cell repertoires in COVID-19. Libraries were prepared by immunoSEQ multiplex PCR; TCRdb keeps only in-frame clonotypes and omits some of them. In the table there are under 300,000 clones, approximately 83% of which are singletons. Material for sequencing was PBMCs or T cells enriched from blood (not recorded which). These receptors were collected from a woman between 50 and 59 years old who had recovered from COVID-19.

The V call is TRBV5-1, the J call TRBJ2-4; 8 bases are shared with TRBD1. CDR1 is SGHRS, CDR2 YFSETQ, per germline. V was clipped by 5 bases and J by 2 bases; unmatched bases: 6. The CDR3 loop spans 15 amino acids. CDR3 nucleotides: TGCGCCAGCAGAGAATGGACAGGGACCAAAAACATTCAGTACTTC. It is translated as CASREWTGTKNIQYF.

The chain couples TRBV27 to TRBJ1-3, with D perhaps matching TRBD1 (5 bases). CDR1 is MNHEY, CDR2 SMNVEV, per germline (reference sequence). This CDR3 comprises 14 residues. Trimming took 2 bases from V and 2 from J, leaving 7 bases between them. The CDR3: CASSLGHPGNTIYF. For the CDR3, the DNA is TGTGCCAGCAGTTTAGGACATCCTGGAAACACCATATATTTT.

V and J are TRBV5-4 and TRBJ1-4; weak D call: TRBD1 (6 bases). Deletions cut 3 bases from V and 10 bases from J, with 13 bases between. The CDR3 totals 13 residues. Germline CDR1 and CDR2: SGHNT and YYREEE (reference sequence). CDR3 sequence (DNA): TGTGCCAGCAGCTCGGACAGAGCCGGAAAACTGTTTTTT. It encodes CASSSDRAGKLFF.

CDR3 residues: CASSRELSGELFF. CDR3 nucleotides: TGTGCCAGCAGTCGCGAATTGAGCGGGGAGCTGTTTTTT. The J gene is TRBJ2-2, the V gene TRBV2; no firm D call. CDR1 SNHLY and CDR2 FYNNEI come from the germline V gene. This CDR3 has 13 amino acids. V lost 5 bases and J lost 7, with 11 bases in between.

The rearrangement uses TRBV2 and TRBJ1-5; D gene unclear. Germline lookup yields CDR1 SNHLY and CDR2 FYNNEI. Deletions cut 6 bases from V and 7 bases from J, with 13 bases between. The CDR3 is 13 residues long. Here the CDR3 reads CASSVEGNQPQHF. The CDR3 bases are TGTGCCAGCAGCGTTGAGGGTAACCAGCCCCAGCATTTT.

V is TRBV28 and J is TRBJ1-5; D may be TRBD1 (6 bases). The length of the CDR3 is 14 residues. V dropped 7 bases and J dropped 7 bases, with 17 bases sitting between them. Germline lookup yields CDR1 MDHEN and CDR2 SYDVKM. The CDR3 DNA reads as TGTGCCAGCACTATAACGGGGGGCTTACAGCCCCAGCATTTT. Its translation: CASTITGGLQPQHF.

The chain couples TRBV27 to TRBJ1-2; 8 nucleotides align to TRBD1. From germline, CDR1 is MNHEY and CDR2 SMNVEV (reference sequence). V was pared by 2 bases and J by 5 bases, with 4 bases of the junction left unmatched. CDR3 length equals 14 residues. The CDR3 here is CASSLRDRKYGYTF. For the CDR3, the DNA is TGTGCCAGCAGTTTAAGGGACAGGAAATATGGCTACACCTTC.

This clone was seen a single time. The V and J genes are TRBV29-1 and TRBJ2-1, with D unclear. The CDR3 has 10 amino acids. Germline V CDR1 and CDR2: SQVTM, ANQGSEA. V was clipped by 4 bases and J by 6 bases, with 4 bases between them. The CDR3 here is CSVVSNEQFF. Here the CDR3 DNA reads TGCAGCGTTGTCAGCAATGAGCAGTTCTTC.